This section outlines one T cell receptor (beta chain) sequence together with its context. This specimen belongs to a study of cytomegalovirus exposure and HLA in healthy donors. PCR involved 60 Vbeta and 13 Jbeta primers. Repertoires were generated with immunoSEQ multiplex PCR, while TCRdb's copy carries only in-frame clones and drops some. The table lists over 130,000 clones, roughly 87% of them singletons. The receptor was derived from a woman aged 40-49 years in good health and CMV-seronegative. Sequenced: PBMCs.

The CDR3 loop reads CASSVVGREGDTQYF. The CDR3 DNA sequence: TGTGCCAGCAGCGTAGTTGGGAGGGAGGGCGATACGCAGTATTTT. V is TRBV9 and J is TRBJ2-3, with 7 bases aligning to TRBD2. The germline gives CDR1 SGDLS, CDR2 YYNGEE. Trimming removed 0 bases from V and 6 bases from J; junction bases left unmatched: 7. This CDR3 is 15 amino acids long.